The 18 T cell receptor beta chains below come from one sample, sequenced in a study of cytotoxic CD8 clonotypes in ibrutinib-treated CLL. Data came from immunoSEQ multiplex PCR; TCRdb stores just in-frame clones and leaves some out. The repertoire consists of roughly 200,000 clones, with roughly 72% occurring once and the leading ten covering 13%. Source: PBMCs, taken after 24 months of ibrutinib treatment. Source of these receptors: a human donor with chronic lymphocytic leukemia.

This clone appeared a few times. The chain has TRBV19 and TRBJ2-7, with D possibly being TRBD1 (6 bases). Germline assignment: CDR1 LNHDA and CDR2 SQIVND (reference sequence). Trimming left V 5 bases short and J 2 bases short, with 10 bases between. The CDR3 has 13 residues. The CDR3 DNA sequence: TGTGCCAGTAGTTTTGGACAGCCCTACGAGCAGTACTTC. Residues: CASSFGQPYEQYF.

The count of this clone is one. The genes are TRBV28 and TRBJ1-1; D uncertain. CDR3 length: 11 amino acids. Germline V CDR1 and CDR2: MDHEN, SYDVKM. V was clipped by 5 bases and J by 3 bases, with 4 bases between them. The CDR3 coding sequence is TGTGCCAGCAGTCCGGACACTGAAGCTTTCTTT. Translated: CASSPDTEAFF. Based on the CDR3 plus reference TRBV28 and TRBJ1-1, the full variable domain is DVKVTQSSRYLVKRTGEKVFLECVQDMDHENMFWYRQDPGLGLRLIYFSYDVKMKEKGDIPEGYSVSREKKERFSLILESASTNQTSMYLCASSPDTEAFFGQGTRLTVV.

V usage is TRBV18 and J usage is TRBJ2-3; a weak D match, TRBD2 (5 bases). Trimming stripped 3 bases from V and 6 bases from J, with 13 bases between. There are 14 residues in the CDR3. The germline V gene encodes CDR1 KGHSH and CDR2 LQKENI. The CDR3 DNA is TGTGCCAGCTCACCCCCGGAGGTCCGGGATACGCAGTATTTT. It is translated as CASSPPEVRDTQYF.

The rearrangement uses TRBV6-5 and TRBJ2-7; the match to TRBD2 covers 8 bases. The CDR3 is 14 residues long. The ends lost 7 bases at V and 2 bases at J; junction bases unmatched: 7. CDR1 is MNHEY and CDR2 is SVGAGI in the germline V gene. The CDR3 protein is CASTRTSYTYEQYF. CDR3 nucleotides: TGTGCCAGCACCAGGACTAGCTACACCTACGAGCAGTACTTC.

The CDR3 reads CASSVVSASVQETQYF. The CDR3 nucleotides are TGTGCCAGCAGCGTAGTGTCGGCTAGCGTCCAAGAGACCCAGTACTTC. This chain links TRBV9 with TRBJ2-5, with a weak D call TRBD2 (6 bases). This CDR3 has 16 amino acids. Trimming took 0 bases from V and 1 from J, leaving 13 bases between them. Germline loops: CDR1 SGDLS, CDR2 YYNGEE.

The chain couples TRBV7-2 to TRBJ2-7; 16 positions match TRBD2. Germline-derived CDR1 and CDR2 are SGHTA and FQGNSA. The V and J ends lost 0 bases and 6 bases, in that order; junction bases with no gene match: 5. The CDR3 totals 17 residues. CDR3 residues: CASSLAPGLAGGLEQYF. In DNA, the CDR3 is TGTGCCAGCAGCTTAGCCCCGGGACTAGCGGGAGGGCTCGAGCAGTACTTC.

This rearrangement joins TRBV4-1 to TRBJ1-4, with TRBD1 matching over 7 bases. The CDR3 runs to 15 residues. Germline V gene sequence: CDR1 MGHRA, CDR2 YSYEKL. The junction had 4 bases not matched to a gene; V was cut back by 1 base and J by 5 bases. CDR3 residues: CASSQGAGGNEKLFF. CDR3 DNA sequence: TGCGCCAGCAGCCAAGGGGCAGGGGGGAATGAAAAACTGTTTTTT.

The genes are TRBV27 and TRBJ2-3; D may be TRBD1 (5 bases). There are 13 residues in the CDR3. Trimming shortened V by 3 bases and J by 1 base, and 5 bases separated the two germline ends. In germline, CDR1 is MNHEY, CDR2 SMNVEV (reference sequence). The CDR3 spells CASSLGRTDTQYF. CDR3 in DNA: TGTGCCAGCAGTTTGGGGCGCACAGATACGCAGTATTTT.

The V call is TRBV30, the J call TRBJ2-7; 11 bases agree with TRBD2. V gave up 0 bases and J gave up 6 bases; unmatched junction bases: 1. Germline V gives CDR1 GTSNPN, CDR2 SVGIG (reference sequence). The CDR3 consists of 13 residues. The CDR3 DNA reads TGTGCCTGGAGTGTAACTAGCGGGAGCGAGCAGTACTTC. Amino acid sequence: CAWSVTSGSEQYF.

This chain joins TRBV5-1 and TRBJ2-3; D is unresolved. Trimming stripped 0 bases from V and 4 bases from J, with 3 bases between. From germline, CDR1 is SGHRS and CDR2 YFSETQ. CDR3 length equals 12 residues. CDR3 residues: CASSLVPDTQYF. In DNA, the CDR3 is TGCGCCAGCAGCTTGGTGCCAGATACGCAGTATTTT. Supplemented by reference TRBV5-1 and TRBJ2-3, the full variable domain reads KAGVTQTPRYLIKTRGQQVTLSCSPISGHRSVSWYQQTPGQGLQFLFEYFSETQRNKGNFPGRFSGRQFSNSRSEMNVSTLELGDSALYLCASSLVPDTQYFGPGTRLTVL.

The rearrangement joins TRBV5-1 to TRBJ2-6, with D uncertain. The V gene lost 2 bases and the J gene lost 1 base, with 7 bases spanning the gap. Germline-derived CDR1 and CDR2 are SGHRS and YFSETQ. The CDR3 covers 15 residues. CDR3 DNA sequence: TGCGCCAGCAGCTTTAGGTATTCTGGGGCCAACGTCCTGACTTTC. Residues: CASSFRYSGANVLTF.

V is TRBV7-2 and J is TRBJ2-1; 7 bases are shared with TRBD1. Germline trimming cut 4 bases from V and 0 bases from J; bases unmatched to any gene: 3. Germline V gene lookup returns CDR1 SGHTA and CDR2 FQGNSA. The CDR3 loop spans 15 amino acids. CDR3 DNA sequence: TGTGCCAGCAGCTCAGGGGGTGACTCCTACAATGAGCAGTTCTTC. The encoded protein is CASSSGGDSYNEQFF.

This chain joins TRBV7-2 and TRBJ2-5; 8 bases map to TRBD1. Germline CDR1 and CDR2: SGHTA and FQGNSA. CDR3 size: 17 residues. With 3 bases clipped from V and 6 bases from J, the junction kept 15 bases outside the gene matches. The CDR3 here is CASSLWGQATMGQTQYF. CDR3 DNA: TGTGCCAGCAGCTTGTGGGGACAGGCTACAATGGGGCAGACCCAGTACTTC. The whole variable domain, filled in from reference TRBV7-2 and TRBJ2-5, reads GAGVSQSPSNKVTEKGKDVELRCDPISGHTALYWYRQSLGQGLEFLIYFQGNSAPDKSGLPSDRFSAERTGGSVSTLTIQRTQQEDSAVYLCASSLWGQATMGQTQYFGPGTRLLVL.

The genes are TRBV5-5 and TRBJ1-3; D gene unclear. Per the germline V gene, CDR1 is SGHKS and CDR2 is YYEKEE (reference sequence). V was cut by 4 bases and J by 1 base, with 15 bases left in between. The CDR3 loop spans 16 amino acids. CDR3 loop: CASSPPGGRSGNTIYF. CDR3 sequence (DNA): TGTGCCAGCAGCCCGCCGGGCGGCAGATCTGGAAACACCATATATTTT.

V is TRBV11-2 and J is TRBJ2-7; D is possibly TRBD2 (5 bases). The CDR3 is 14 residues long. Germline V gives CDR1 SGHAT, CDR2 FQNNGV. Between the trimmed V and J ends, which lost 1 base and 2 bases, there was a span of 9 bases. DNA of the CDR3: TGTGCCAGCAGCTTAGCGGCGGGCGCCTACGAGCAGTACTTC. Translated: CASSLAAGAYEQYF.

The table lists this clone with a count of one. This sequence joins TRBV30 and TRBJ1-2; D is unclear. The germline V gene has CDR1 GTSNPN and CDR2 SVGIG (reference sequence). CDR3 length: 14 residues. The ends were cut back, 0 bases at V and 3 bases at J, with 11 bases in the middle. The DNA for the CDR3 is TGTGCCTGGAGTGTTGATGCACCACACTATGGCTACACCTTC. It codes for CAWSVDAPHYGYTF.

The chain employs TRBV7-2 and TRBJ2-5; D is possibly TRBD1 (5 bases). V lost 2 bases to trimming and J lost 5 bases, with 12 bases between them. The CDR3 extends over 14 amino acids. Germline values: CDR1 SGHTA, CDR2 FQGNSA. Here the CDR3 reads CASSLFVWGETQYF. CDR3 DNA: TGTGCCAGCAGCTTATTTGTGTGGGGCGAGACCCAGTACTTC.

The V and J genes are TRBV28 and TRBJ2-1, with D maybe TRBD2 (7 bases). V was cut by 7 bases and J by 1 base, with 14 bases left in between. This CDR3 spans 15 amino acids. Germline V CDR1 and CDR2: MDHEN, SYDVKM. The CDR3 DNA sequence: TGTGCCAGCACCCTGGGGGGGGCGTCCTACAATGAGCAGTTCTTC. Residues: CASTLGGASYNEQFF. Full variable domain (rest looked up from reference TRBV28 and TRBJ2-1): DVKVTQSSRYLVKRTGEKVFLECVQDMDHENMFWYRQDPGLGLRLIYFSYDVKMKEKGDIPEGYSVSREKKERFSLILESASTNQTSMYLCASTLGGASYNEQFFGPGTRLTVL.